Listed below are T cell receptor beta chains from one sample, sequenced in a study of blood T cell repertoires in COVID-19. TCRdb keeps only in-frame clones here, not all; method: immunoSEQ multiplex PCR. Of 180,000 or so clones listed, 84% are singletons. Sequencing input: peripheral blood. These TCRs come from a human donor with acute or convalescent COVID-19. The donor label of this sample is uncertain. The conserved cysteine and the conserved F or W are not part of the CDR3 here. Expanded clones are given a class, and other clones once, few, many or no size at all.

ASSLAGGSYNSPLH,TRBJ1-6,-,TRBV5-8
ASSPRWPEGNQPQH,TRBJ1-5,-,TRBV27
ASSKTANTEAF,TRBJ1-1,-,TRBV5-1
ASSVSGIPSGNTIY,TRBJ1-3,few,TRBV9
ASSLGGQGAGGYT,TRBJ1-2,once,TRBV5-1
ASSYPGTAFYEQY,TRBJ2-7,-,TRBV5-8
ASSRQSYGYT,TRBJ1-2,-,TRBV16
AWRREGMSTEAF,TRBJ1-1,-,TRBV30
ASSILAGWDYEQY,TRBJ2-7,once,TRBV19
ASSLGTQPNYGYT,TRBJ1-2,-,TRBV5-4
ASSRRDREFGNTIY,TRBJ1-3,-,TRBV5-1
ASSLTEETQY,TRBJ2-5,-,TRBV12-3/TRBV12-4
ASSLGGGSTEAF,TRBJ1-1,-,TRBV5-1
ASSLRGQGDTQY,TRBJ2-3,-,TRBV19
ASSFGQGRFSPSAF,TRBJ1-1,-,TRBV11-1
ASSSRQGAGYGYT,TRBJ1-2,few,TRBV7-8
AISGRDEQY,TRBJ2-7,-,TRBV10-3
ASGRGIYETQY,TRBJ2-5,-,TRBV27
ASSSPRGRTEAF,TRBJ1-1,-,TRBV5-6
ASKRAGGNYEQY,TRBJ2-7,-,TRBV2
ASSLLQGEQY,TRBJ2-7,-,TRBV28
ASSVLSSGNTIY,TRBJ1-3,-,TRBV9
ASSLDGTSGDTQY,TRBJ2-3,-,TRBV5-1
ASTTSRGNYGYT,TRBJ1-2,-,TRBV19
SAVRTEAF,TRBJ1-1,-,TRBV29-1
SVEKRGNEQF,TRBJ2-1,-,TRBV29-1
ASSSDGQSNTEAF,TRBJ1-1,-,TRBV5-1
SVVEGGGGGYT,TRBJ1-2,few,TRBV29-1
ASRTSGGLETQY,TRBJ2-5,once,TRBV2
ASSGLATSTGELF,TRBJ2-2,-,TRBV2
ASSDSAGDHTGELF,TRBJ2-2,-,TRBV6-4
ASSLERGGSPLH,TRBJ1-6,-,TRBV5-6
ASSPRTGGEEKLF,TRBJ1-4,once,TRBV6-6
ASSHHGRGLSNNEQF,TRBJ2-1,-,TRBV14
ASSLVQAGELF,TRBJ2-2,-,TRBV7-6
ASSIGLAVQETQY,TRBJ2-5,-,TRBV19
ASSLSSGPSSGYT,TRBJ1-2,-,TRBV5-1
ASRGRTGLGSNYGYT,TRBJ1-2,-,TRBV27
ASSDRGTANEKLF,TRBJ1-4,once,TRBV9
ASSPTTTGSGNTIY,TRBJ1-3,-,TRBV19
AWSVYSLTDQPQH,TRBJ1-5,-,TRBV30
ASSLTGRGGYT,TRBJ1-2,-,TRBV5-6
ASSLPGQETQY,TRBJ2-5,-,TRBV5-5
AWSVRGNEQF,TRBJ2-1,-,TRBV30
ASSRLAGIDTQY,TRBJ2-3,-,TRBV4-1
ASSLGGLMNTEAF,TRBJ1-1,-,TRBV5-4
ASSSGGGGYT,TRBJ1-2,few,TRBV27
ASSSTTGGYGYT,TRBJ1-2,few,TRBV5-4
ASSPDRAGNTIY,TRBJ1-3,-,TRBV6-5
ASGRQGVTGELF,TRBJ2-2,-,TRBV7-2